This TCR beta chain was sequenced in a study of T cell repertoires in cytomegalovirus infection. Overall study: Public TCR beta signature analysis indicated the presence of both CMV infection and matching HLA type.

Germline CDR1 reads SGHAT; CDR2 reads FQNNGV. The length of the CDR3 is 13 residues. V lost 10 bases to trimming and J lost 4 bases, with 11 bases between them. MiXCR, applied by TCRdb to the reads, yields one record per CDR3 protein. The table lists 85,000 to 130,000 distinct CDR3 sequences, around 22% of them singletons. Findings and limits, study-wide: There were HLA-C-restricted CMV-specific TCR beta clonotypes dominating the ex vivo response. Cumulative frequency (of public TCR beta family members) identified carriers of CMV plus the relevant HLA.

In this sample, this clonotype turned up many times. No antigen is known for it. Sequenced sample: CD8+ T cells from PBMCs. The chain recombines TRBV11-2 with TRBJ1-6, with D unresolved. This receptor was identified in a human donor in good health (CMV status not recorded). Some clones in this sample may be carry-over from other donors' samples. The CDR3 sequence: CATSESYNSPLHF. DNA for the CDR3: TGTGCCACCTCAGAGAGTTATAATTCACCCCTCCACTTT.